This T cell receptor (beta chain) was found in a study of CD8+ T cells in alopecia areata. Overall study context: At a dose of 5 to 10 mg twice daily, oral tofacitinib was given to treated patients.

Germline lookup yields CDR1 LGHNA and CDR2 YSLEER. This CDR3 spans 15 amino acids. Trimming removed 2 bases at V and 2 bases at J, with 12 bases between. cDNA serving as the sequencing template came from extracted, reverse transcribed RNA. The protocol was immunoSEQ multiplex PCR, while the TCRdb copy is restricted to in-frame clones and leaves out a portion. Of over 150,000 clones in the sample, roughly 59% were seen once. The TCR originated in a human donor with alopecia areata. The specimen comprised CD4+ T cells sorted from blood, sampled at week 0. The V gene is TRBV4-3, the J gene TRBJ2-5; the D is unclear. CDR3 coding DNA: TGCGCCAGCAGCCAAACCACGGAAAGACAAGAGACCCAGTACTTC. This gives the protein CASSQTTERQETQYF.